The 12 T cell receptor beta chains given below trace back to one sample, sequenced in a study of blood T cell repertoires in COVID-19. Clones were sequenced by immunoSEQ multiplex PCR, and TCRdb holds only the in-frame ones, with some missing. The sample comprises roughly 180,000 clones, 94% of which are singletons, and about 0.8% rests with the top ten. The sequencing sample was made of peripheral blood. The receptors stem from a man between 25 and 39 years old with COVID-19, enrolled during active disease.

The chain recombines TRBV29-1 with TRBJ2-2; TRBD1 matches at 9 bases. Germline CDR1 is SQVTM and CDR2 is ANQGSEA. The CDR3 is 13 amino acids. J gave up 4 bases and V 7 bases, and 4 bases lay outside the gene matches. CDR3 sequence: CSAGTGTTGELFF. CDR3 DNA sequence: TGCAGCGCCGGGACAGGGACCACCGGGGAGCTGTTTTTT.

The chain joins TRBV27 to TRBJ2-7; TRBD1 is a possible D gene (6 bases). The germline V and J ends were trimmed by 2 bases and 6 bases, with 14 bases remaining between them. There are 14 residues in the CDR3. From germline, CDR1 is MNHEY and CDR2 SMNVEV (reference sequence). The CDR3: CASSLNRVVREQYF. In nucleotides, the CDR3 is TGTGCCAGCAGTTTAAACAGGGTGGTTCGCGAGCAGTACTTC.

This chain connects TRBV6-5 to TRBJ1-3; TRBD1 aligns across 7 bases. With 5 bases clipped from V and 4 bases from J, the junction kept 5 bases outside the gene matches. The CDR3 runs 14 residues. Germline V CDR1 and CDR2: MNHEY, SVGAGI. The CDR3, as DNA: TGTGCCAGCAGTCGAGGGACAGTGGGAAACACCATATATTTT. Its translation is CASSRGTVGNTIYF.

The genes are TRBV6-5 and TRBJ1-2; 9 nucleotides match TRBD1. With V trimmed by 6 bases and J by 6 bases, 11 bases remained unmatched. Germline assignment: CDR1 MNHEY and CDR2 SVGAGI. The CDR3 runs to 15 residues. For the CDR3, the DNA is TGTGCCAGCAGCCCCCCCGAGGACAGGGGCAATGGCTACACCTTC. Protein: CASSPPEDRGNGYTF.

The rearrangement uses TRBV28 and TRBJ1-2, with TRBD1 matching over 9 bases. The trim removed 6 bases at V and 4 bases at J, leaving 9 bases unmatched. Germline V CDR1 and CDR2: MDHEN, SYDVKM. The CDR3 extends over 15 amino acids. CDR3 DNA sequence: TGTGCCAGCAGCCCAGACAGGGGGGCACTCTATGGCTACACCTTC. Translation: CASSPDRGALYGYTF.

This sequence joins TRBV5-5 and TRBJ1-1; D perhaps matches TRBD1 (5 bases). V shed 0 bases and J shed 4 bases, with 13 bases lying between them. CDR1 is SGHKS and CDR2 is YYEKEE in the germline V gene (reference sequence). This CDR3 has 15 residues. CDR3 in DNA: TGTGCCAGCAGCTTGGCGGAGGGGAGTATCACTGAAGCTTTCTTT. It encodes CASSLAEGSITEAFF.

This chain uses TRBV5-1 with TRBJ1-2; TRBD1 matches 9 bases. The CDR3 is 14 amino acids. Per the germline V gene, CDR1 is SGHRS and CDR2 is YFSETQ. Trimming at V came to 4 bases and at J to 4 bases, leaving 5 bases not matched to a gene. For the CDR3, the DNA is TGCGCCAGCAGCCGGGGACAGGGAAGCTATGGCTACACCTTC. This translates into CASSRGQGSYGYTF.

Notes on this clone: Distinct nucleotide sequences in the sample also encode this CDR3. The chain has TRBV29-1 and TRBJ2-3; 10 positions match TRBD1. V lost 4 bases to trimming and J lost 4 bases; unmatched junction nucleotides: 5. The CDR3 consists of 14 residues. Germline V gene data show CDR1 as SQVTM and CDR2 as ANQGSEA. The CDR3 spells CSVGGTGVSDTQYF. Here the CDR3 DNA reads TGCAGCGTTGGAGGGACAGGGGTTTCAGATACGCAGTATTTT.

The CDR3 region is CASSPQTGGSYEQYF. CDR3 nucleotide sequence: TGTGCCAGCAGCCCCCAGACAGGGGGCTCATACGAGCAGTACTTC. V gene TRBV6-2 or TRBV6-3 combines with J gene TRBJ2-7; 10 nucleotides agree with TRBD1. Germline values: CDR1 MNHEY, CDR2 SVGEGT. The CDR3 loop spans 15 amino acids. V lost 6 bases, J lost 4 bases, and 9 bases stayed unmatched.

This chain links TRBV25-1 with TRBJ1-2; D unresolved. The CDR3 runs to 13 residues. Trimming took 0 bases from V and 4 from J, leaving 6 bases between them. Germline V gives CDR1 MGHDK, CDR2 SYGVNS. The CDR3 region is CASSEYTAYGYTF. The CDR3 nucleotides are TGTGCCAGCAGTGAATATACAGCCTATGGCTACACCTTC.

The gene calls are TRBV9 and TRBJ2-5, with TRBD1 matching 7 bases. The junction had 11 bases not matched to a gene; V was cut back by 1 base and J by 5 bases. The CDR3 totals 16 residues. The V gene's germline CDR1 is SGDLS and CDR2 YYNGEE. This CDR3 reads CASSVSLQGLGETQYF. The CDR3 DNA reads as TGTGCCAGCAGCGTATCTTTACAGGGGCTGGGGGAGACCCAGTACTTC.

This chain joins TRBV6-6 and TRBJ2-7; D might be TRBD2 (5 bases). V lost 4 bases and J lost 2, with 9 bases in between. The CDR3 totals 13 residues. Germline CDR1 and CDR2: MNHNY and SVGAGI (reference sequence). The CDR3 DNA is TGTGCCAGCAGTTCAAGCGGAACCTACGAGCAGTACTTC. Its translation: CASSSSGTYEQYF.